This entry lists 5 T cell receptor beta chains sequenced from one sample in a study of regulatory T cells in long-lasting Graves disease (dated by TCRdb to about 2021). The sample's time point label, in plain terms: newly diagnosed GD, antithyroid drugs for less than 3 months. RNA was extracted from PBMCs in TRIzol for both TCR sequencing and RNA sequencing. The library was built by means of multiplex PCR. Data came from an Illumina HiSeq 4000. iRepertoire HTBI primers and Arm-PCR amplification of CDR3 regions were used to construct TCR beta libraries. TCRdb took the public reads, trimmed them with fastp at Q25, ran MiXCR for clone calling and kept in-frame beta chains. CDR3 protein duplicates are merged, each entry listing the most common genes and DNA. The sample table shows a few hundred thousand distinct CDR3 sequences, and 16% are seen once. Clones ranked in the top ten supply 25% to 30% of the sample.

These data also featured in a second study, about T cells in Graves' hyperthyroidism and ophthalmopathy.

The sequenced sample was peripheral blood mononuclear cells (PBMCs), obtained at new diagnosis, from a patient treated with antithyroid drugs. The receptors here all came from a man aged 40-50 years with Graves disease. Donor details come from another sample of the same person, matched by shared clones.

The sample holds a few counts of this clonotype. A read error is possible here, since a much larger clone lies one base away. CDR3 DNA sequence: TGTGCCAGCAATTCTCCCTCGGCTGGGACTAATGAAAAACTGTTTTTT. It specifies CASNSPSAGTNEKLFF. This sequence joins TRBV28 and TRBJ1-4; D gene uncertain. CDR3 length: 16 residues. Trimming stripped 7 bases from V and 2 bases from J, with 17 bases between. Looked up from germline, CDR1 is MDHEN and CDR2 is SYDVKM.

This clonotype was counted only a few times. J is TRBJ1-5 and V is TRBV18; no clear D gene. This CDR3 has 15 residues. Trimming removed 1 base from V and 5 bases from J, with 12 bases in between. Looked up from germline, CDR1 is KGHSH and CDR2 is LQKENI. The DNA of the CDR3 is TGTGCCAGCTCACCACAGTCAAGCTCAGATCAGCCCCAGCATTTT. Translation gives CASSPQSSSDQPQHF. Variable domain in full (rest from reference TRBV18 and TRBJ1-5): NAGVMQNPRHLVRRRGQEARLRCSPMKGHSHVYWYRQLPEEGLKFMVYLQKENIIDESGMPKERFSAEFPKEGPSILRIQQVVRGDSAAYFCASSPQSSSDQPQHFGDGTRLSIL.

Points on this clonotype: This may stem from a read error, because a much larger clone lies one nucleotide away. The rearrangement uses TRBV9 and TRBJ1-2, with 9 bases fitting TRBD1. The junction had 5 bases not matched to a gene; V was cut back by 7 bases and J by 4 bases. This CDR3 is built from 13 residues. Germline CDR1 SGDLS, CDR2 YYNGEE. The CDR3 coding sequence is TGTGCCAGCGGCGAGACAGGGGGCTATGGCTACACCTTC. Translated, it gives CASGETGGYGYTF.

Ten or more counts support this clonotype. The genes are TRBV20-1 and TRBJ2-1; 8 positions match TRBD2. Germline V gene data show CDR1 as DFQATT and CDR2 as SNEGSKA (reference sequence). Trimming cost V 0 bases and J 5 bases; bases outside gene matches: 6. The CDR3 consists of 15 residues. The CDR3 nucleotides are TGCAGTGCTAGAGATCCGCGGGGGGATGACAATGAGCAGTTCTTC. It is translated as CSARDPRGDDNEQFF.

This clonotype was counted between two and nine times. The chain links TRBV5-1 to TRBJ1-1; 9 nucleotides align to TRBD1. The CDR3 runs 14 residues. The V gene end was trimmed by 4 bases and the J gene end by 4 bases; junction bases not matched to a gene: 5. Looked up from germline, CDR1 is SGHRS and CDR2 is YFSETQ. CDR3 nucleotides: TGCGCCAGCAGCGCGACAGGGGGGCGCACTGAAGCTTTCTTT. Translating it yields CASSATGGRTEAFF.